This T cell receptor (beta chain) derives from a study of CD8+ T cells in alopecia areata (dated by TCRdb to 2016 to 2019). About the full investigation: The treated patients took part in an open-label pilot trial in which moderate-to-severe alopecia areata was treated with oral tofacitinib at 5 to 10 mg twice daily. In both human patients and the C3H/HeJ mouse model, the study applied high-throughput TCRbeta sequencing to look at T cell clonal expansion in alopecia areata. Clonality in the scalp was compared among normal scalp (n=4), patchy alopecia areata scalp (n=8), and alopecia totalis/universalis scalp (n=8). Biopsies were taken from tofacitinib-treated patients at baseline and at 4 and 24 weeks of treatment, and a later scalp biopsy was taken in several of the tofacitinib-treated patients. RNA was obtained with the PAXgene miRNA kit for fixed scalp, the miRNeasy kit for PBMCs, and the RNeasy kit for mouse skin. Amplification of TCRbeta CDR3 regions was done by immunoSEQ multiplex PCR using 35 Vbeta forward primers and 13 Jbeta reverse primers. On the human side, TCRbeta sequencing was run on scalp tissue and on sorted CD4+ and CD8+ peripheral blood T cells from healthy controls and from alopecia areata patients with either patchy or totalis/universalis disease. Patients received tofacitinib for 6 to 18 months and were then followed off drug for 6 months to check for delayed response and recurrence.

Broad study findings and their caveats: Shared TCR sequences between patients were less evident than in mice, which may be partly attributable to HLA diversity in the patient population. Lesional scalp, especially in alopecia totalis/universalis, showed higher clonality and more expanded CD8+ clones than normal scalp, suggesting antigenic drive. Unlike mouse skin, where gammadelta T cells dominate, normal human skin contains resident alphabeta T cells that get sequenced too, which complicates analysis of the scalp TCR repertoire.

In the germline V gene, CDR1 corresponds to SGHTA and CDR2 to FQGNSA. Trimming costs V 3 bases and J 2 bases, and their ends lie 13 bases apart. Its CDR3 holds 15 amino acids, cysteine through phenylalanine. The CDR3 DNA has 45 bases and is translated from base 1. The method behind the library was the immunoSEQ multiplex PCR assay. To provide template for TCR sequencing, every sample had RNA extracted and reverse transcribed into cDNA. First-strand cDNA was synthesized with SuperScript III using a 2:1 mix of oligo-dT and random hexamers. A synthetic immune receptor repertoire was used to measure amplification bias, and any remaining bias was corrected computationally. In the original analysis: Raw reads were preprocessed to remove errors, and CDR3 was defined according to IMGT conventions as the region from the conserved cysteine to phenylalanine. Clonality was calculated as 1 minus Shannon entropy normalized by log2 of the number of productive unique TCRs. CD4 or CD8 identity of scalp clones was inferred by cross-referencing scalp TCRbeta sequences with sorted blood CD4 and CD8 repertoires. TCRdb retrieved this table from immuneACCESS and kept in-frame rearrangements only. Not all clones are present; in checked studies, unresolved V genes account for under half, and no reason is known for the remainder. V and J calls and clone size are those listed in that table; D and trimming were worked out from the DNA. The sample records 75,000 to 100,000 clones, 41% of which are singletons. Roughly 1.3% of the sample is taken by the ten largest.

Lesional scalp punch biopsies and peripheral blood were obtained from alopecia areata patients. PBMCs were separated by density centrifugation and stained for CD3, CD4 and CD8, after which CD4+ and CD8+ T cells were sorted on a FACSAria. This clone has more than one count but fewer than ten. Its target antigen remains unknown. No quality values exist for individual bases; no much larger clone is one base distant. The sequencing sample was made of CD4+ T cells sorted from blood. The sequence was collected from a human donor with alopecia areata. The V and J genes are TRBV7-2 and TRBJ2-5; matching of 5 bases hints at TRBD1 as the D gene. The CDR3 region reads CASSLTQTDQETQYF. The DNA reads as follows: TGTGCCAGCAGCTTGACTCAGACAGATCAAGAGACCCAGTACTTC.